This TCR beta chain appears in the sequencing data of a study of circulating and synovial CD4+ cells in juvenile arthritis. Study-wide results and limits: These repertoires were less diverse than bulk blood CD4 repertoires. Vbeta family usage analysis did not detect the pathogenic-like versus bulk difference.

Method: immunoSEQ multiplex PCR; TCRdb's copy keeps in-frame clones and lacks some. The sample has around 32,000 clones, about 96% seen once. The CDR3 runs to 15 residues. Germline V gene sequence: CDR1 SGHAT, CDR2 FQNNGV. The V end was cut by 5 bases, the J end by 8 bases, with 16 bases between. As regards this clone: Its antigen is unknown.

The chain is built from TRBV11-2 and TRBJ1-6; D is perhaps TRBD1 (5 bases). This clonotype was sampled from a human donor with juvenile idiopathic arthritis. The sequencing input was CD4+ T cells from blood. Here the CDR3 DNA reads TGTGCCAGCAGCCCCTCGGGCCCCAGGGATTCACCCCTCCACTTT. Encoded protein: CASSPSGPRDSPLHF.